Listed below are T cell receptor beta chains from one sample, sequenced in a study of blood T cell repertoires in COVID-19. Repertoires were generated with immunoSEQ multiplex PCR, while TCRdb's copy carries only in-frame clones and drops some. The repertoire holds hundreds of thousands of clones, with roughly 90% as singletons. The specimen was peripheral blood. All receptors come from a woman aged 60-75 years with acute or convalescent COVID-19. The CDR3 runs from the conserved cysteine through the conserved F or W. The D gene is left open where the match is weak. Rows may omit the clone size; those that give it use once, few, many or a size class.

d_call	j_call	clone_size	v_call	cdr3_aa	cdr3_nt
.	TRBJ1-2	.	TRBV28	CASSLAGFNYGYTF	TGTGCCAGCAGTTTGGCGGGTTTTAACTATGGCTACACCTTC
TRBD1	TRBJ2-2	.	TRBV5-1	CASSYRGAVTGELFF	TGCGCCAGCAGCTACAGGGGGGCGGTCACCGGGGAGCTGTTTTTT
.	TRBJ1-5	.	TRBV11-2	CASRSPRRSNQPQHF	TGTGCCAGCAGGTCCCCGAGACGGAGTAATCAGCCCCAGCATTTT
.	TRBJ1-1	.	TRBV19	CASGPGQTLNTEAFF	TGTGCCAGTGGGCCGGGACAAACACTGAACACTGAAGCTTTCTTT
.	TRBJ1-2	few	TRBV4-3	CASSQDQGGYGYTF	TGCGCCAGCAGCCAAGATCAGGGAGGGTATGGCTACACCTTC
.	TRBJ1-1	.	TRBV5-6	CASSLKGGTEAFF	TGTGCCAGCAGCTTGAAGGGAGGCACTGAAGCTTTCTTT
.	TRBJ2-2	.	TRBV19	CASSEDRGGELFF	TGTGCCAGTAGTGAGGATCGGGGCGGGGAGCTGTTTTTT
.	TRBJ2-5	.	TRBV11-2	CASSLVAAWGVRETQYF	TGTGCCAGCAGCTTAGTAGCTGCGTGGGGGGTCCGAGAGACCCAGTACTTC
.	TRBJ1-1	.	TRBV19	CASSIGWGRESTNTEAFF	TGTGCCAGTAGTATAGGTTGGGGCAGGGAAAGTACTAACACTGAAGCTTTCTTT
TRBD1	TRBJ1-3	.	TRBV18	CASSSSPGTGGNTIYF	TGTGCCAGCTCCTCATCGCCGGGGACAGGGGGAAACACCATATATTTT
TRBD1	TRBJ1-1	once	TRBV18	CASSPRQGLGGTEAFF	TGTGCCAGCTCACCCCGACAGGGATTAGGGGGCACTGAAGCTTTCTTT